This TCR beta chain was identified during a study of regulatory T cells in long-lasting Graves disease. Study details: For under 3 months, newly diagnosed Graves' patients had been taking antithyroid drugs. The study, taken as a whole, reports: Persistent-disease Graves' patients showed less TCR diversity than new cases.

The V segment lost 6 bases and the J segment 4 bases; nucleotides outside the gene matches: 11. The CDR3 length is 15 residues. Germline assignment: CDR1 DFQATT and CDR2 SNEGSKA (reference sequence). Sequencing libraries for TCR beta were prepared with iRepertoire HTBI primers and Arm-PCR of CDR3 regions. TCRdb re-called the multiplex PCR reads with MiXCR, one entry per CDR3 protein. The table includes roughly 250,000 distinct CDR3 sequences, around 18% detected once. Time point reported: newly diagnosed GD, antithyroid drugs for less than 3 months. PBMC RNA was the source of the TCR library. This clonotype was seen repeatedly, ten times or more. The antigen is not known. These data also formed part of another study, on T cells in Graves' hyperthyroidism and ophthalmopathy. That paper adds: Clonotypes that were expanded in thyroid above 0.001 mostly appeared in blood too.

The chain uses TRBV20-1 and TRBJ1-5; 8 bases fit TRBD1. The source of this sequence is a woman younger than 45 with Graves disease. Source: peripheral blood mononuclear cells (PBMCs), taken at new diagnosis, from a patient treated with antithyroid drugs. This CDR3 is CSAPAPQGANQPQHF. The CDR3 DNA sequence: TGCAGTGCCCCCGCACCGCAGGGGGCAAATCAGCCCCAGCATTTT.